This entry lists 21 T cell receptor beta chains sequenced from one sample in a study of blood T cells in healthy people across ages. A second about 7 to 12 cycle PCR used barcoded and J-beta primers. TCRdb independently ran MiXCR on the 5' RACE reads; one entry per CDR3 protein. The sample holds approximately 820,000 distinct CDR3 sequences; about 42% are singletons and the top ten take roughly 18%. Sample: blood. The receptors here all came from a man between 60 and 75 years old in good health.

This clonotype has just one count. The gene calls are TRBV5-1 and TRBJ2-1; 11 bases align to TRBD2. CDR1 SGHRS and CDR2 YFSETQ come from the germline V gene. The CDR3 spans 17 residues. The trim removed 5 bases at V and 4 bases at J, leaving 11 bases unmatched. The CDR3 coding sequence is TGCGCCAGCAGACCAACCAAGACTAGCGGGGAGTACAATGAGCAGTTCTTC. Protein sequence: CASRPTKTSGEYNEQFF.

The CDR3 sequence: CASALGTQYF. The CDR3 DNA follows: TGTGCCAGCGCTCTCGGAACCCAGTACTTC. The J gene is TRBJ2-4, the V gene TRBV5-8, with unresolved D. The germline CDR1 and CDR2 sequences are SGHTS and YDEGEE. Trimming pared 7 bases from V and 13 bases from J, leaving 12 bases between. The CDR3 loop spans 10 amino acids.

The rearrangement uses TRBV6-2 or TRBV6-3 and TRBJ2-3, with D maybe TRBD1 (6 bases). The ends were cut back, 9 bases at V and 0 bases at J, with 16 bases in the middle. The germline gives CDR1 MNHEY, CDR2 SVGEGT. The CDR3 runs 15 residues. CDR3 residues: CASKPRGSSTDTQYF. The CDR3 DNA reads TGTGCCAGTAAACCCAGGGGCTCTAGCACAGATACGCAGTATTTT.

On this clonotype: A read error may explain this, as a much larger clone is one base away. The CDR3: CASSGSDGKTQYF. CDR3 DNA sequence: TGTGCCAGCAGTGGGTCGGATGGGAAGACCCAGTACTTC. The chain recombines TRBV2 with TRBJ2-5; D is unresolved. The germline gives CDR1 SNHLY, CDR2 FYNNEI. CDR3 length: 13 amino acids. The germline V and J ends were trimmed by 4 bases and 6 bases, with 12 bases remaining between them.

This clonotype showed up just a few times. The V call is TRBV6-5, the J call TRBJ2-7, with 8 bases identical to TRBD1. V was clipped by 5 bases and J by 3 bases; unmatched bases: 9. CDR1 MNHEY and CDR2 SVGAGI come from the germline V gene. The CDR3 loop spans 15 amino acids. As DNA, the CDR3 is TGTGCCAGCAGTCCTCCGGGACAGGCCTTCTACGAGCAGTACTTC. It yields the protein CASSPPGQAFYEQYF.

The chain's CDR3 is CSARVPGTNYGYTF. The CDR3 DNA sequence: TGCAGTGCTAGAGTCCCGGGCACCAACTATGGCTACACCTTC. The chain combines TRBV20-1 with TRBJ1-2; the D is unclear. Trimming stripped 1 base from V and 2 bases from J, with 11 bases between. The CDR3 totals 14 residues. In germline, CDR1 is DFQATT, CDR2 SNEGSKA (reference sequence).

This clonotype was seen more than once but under ten times. The chain combines TRBV11-2 with TRBJ2-1; 9 bases are shared with TRBD1. Looked up from germline, CDR1 is SGHAT and CDR2 is FQNNGV. This CDR3 spans 14 amino acids. After removal of 1 base from V and 10 bases from J, the junction contained 5 bases not matched to a gene. The DNA for the CDR3 is TGTGCCAGCAGCTTAGTACAGGGGGCTAGGGAGCAGTTCTTC. Residues: CASSLVQGAREQFF.

This chain uses TRBV4-2 with TRBJ2-4; perhaps TRBD2 as D (6 bases). V was cut by 2 bases and J by 13 bases, with 21 bases left in between. The CDR3 consists of 15 residues. Germline V gives CDR1 LGHNA, CDR2 YNFKEQ. DNA for the CDR3: TGTGCCAGCAGCCAATTGGGGGATACCTCTCGGGAGCAGTACTTC. Residues: CASSQLGDTSREQYF.

This clonotype was found a few times. The rearrangement links TRBV7-9 to TRBJ2-7; D is undetermined. The CDR3 consists of 13 residues. Trimming removed 0 bases from V and 6 bases from J, with 9 bases in between. The germline V gene has CDR1 SEHNR and CDR2 FQNEAQ (reference sequence). Here the CDR3 DNA reads TGTGCCAGCAGCTTAGCCGTTGGAAGCGAGCAGTACTTC. As protein: CASSLAVGSEQYF.

The J gene is TRBJ2-3, the V gene TRBV7-2; perhaps TRBD2 as D (7 bases). Trimming took off 3 bases at V and 0 bases at J, with 16 bases between the two ends. Germline CDR1 and CDR2: SGHTA and FQGNSA. CDR3 size: 17 residues. The CDR3 protein is CASSFTGGTISTDTQYF. In nucleotides, the CDR3 is TGTGCCAGCAGCTTTACCGGGGGGACAATAAGCACAGATACGCAGTATTTT.

This clonotype has only a few counts. The chain uses TRBV4-1 and TRBJ2-5; D ambiguous. With 0 bases removed from V and 7 bases from J, the gap between germline ends came to 3 bases. Germline V lookup: CDR1 MGHRA, CDR2 YSYEKL. The CDR3 totals 11 residues. CDR3 in DNA: TGCGCCAGCAGCCAAGATGGGACCCAGTACTTC. Encoded protein: CASSQDGTQYF.

This clonotype has only one observation. The chain is built from TRBV29-1 and TRBJ1-2; no clear D. The germline V gene has CDR1 SQVTM and CDR2 ANQGSEA. The V and J ends lost 7 bases and 5 bases respectively, with 11 bases between them. CDR3 size: 11 residues. Here the CDR3 reads CSDRSGYGYTF. The CDR3 nucleotides read TGCAGCGACCGATCGGGGTATGGCTACACCTTC.

A few counts support this clonotype. V usage is TRBV20-1 and J usage is TRBJ1-2; D remains unclear. Between the trimmed V and J ends, which lost 6 bases and 10 bases, there was a span of 27 bases. From germline, CDR1 is DFQATT and CDR2 SNEGSKA (reference sequence). The CDR3 covers 15 residues. The CDR3 DNA follows: TGCAGTGCCGGGCTTCCCGGGGTCGACGGCGAGTCCTACACCTTC. It translates to CSAGLPGVDGESYTF.

The chain uses TRBV12-3 or TRBV12-4 and TRBJ1-1; D is unresolved. The CDR3 totals 10 residues. The V end was cut by 6 bases, the J end by 11 bases, with 10 bases between. The CDR3 loop is CASSSGYAFF. CDR3 DNA: TGTGCCAGCAGCTCCGGGTATGCTTTCTTT.

This clonotype has just a few counts. The chain has TRBV21-1 and TRBJ2-5; the DNA was not compared with TRBD1, the D call given in the table. TRBV21-1 is described as a pseudogene. CDR3 length equals 13 residues. CDR3 in amino acids: CASTPQGRETQYF. CDR3 DNA: TGTGCCAGCACCCCCCAGGGACGAGAGACCCAGTACTTC.

V gene TRBV2 combines with J gene TRBJ1-2, with 9 bases that match TRBD1. This CDR3 has 15 amino acids. Losses at the gene ends were 3 bases for V and 2 bases for J; bases not matched to a gene: 4. Germline assignment: CDR1 SNHLY and CDR2 FYNNEI. The CDR3 sequence is CASSDVQGANYGYTF. For the CDR3, the DNA is TGTGCCAGCAGTGATGTACAGGGGGCCAACTATGGCTACACCTTC.

Remarks on this clonotype: Given a much more abundant clone one base away, this may be a read error. The chain employs TRBV7-2 and TRBJ2-7; D gene unclear. Germline CDR1 reads SGHTA; CDR2 reads FQGNSA. CDR3 size: 15 residues. V was trimmed by 1 base and J by 4 bases, leaving 14 bases between them. The CDR3 nucleotides read TGTGCCAGCAGCTTAGGACCGTCAAGCATATACGAGCAGTACTTC. Its protein is CASSLGPSSIYEQYF. The whole variable domain, remainder taken from reference TRBV7-2 and TRBJ2-7, is GAGVSQSPSNKVTEKGKDVELRCDPISGHTALYWYRQSLGQGLEFLIYFQGNSAPDKSGLPSDRFSAERTGGSVSTLTIQRTQQEDSAVYLCASSLGPSSIYEQYFGPGTRLTVT.

V and J are TRBV3-1 and TRBJ2-7; the D gene is possibly TRBD1 (6 bases). The germline V gene encodes CDR1 LGHDT and CDR2 YNNKEL (reference sequence). This CDR3 has 15 residues. Trimming cost V 5 bases and J 4 bases, with 18 bases left between them. The CDR3 loop is CASSIRTVRGYEQYF. CDR3 bases: TGTGCCAGCAGCATCCGGACAGTAAGAGGTTACGAGCAGTACTTC.

This chain connects TRBV14 to TRBJ1-1; possible D gene TRBD1, 6 bases. Trimming shortened V by 1 base and J by 6 bases, and 18 bases separated the two germline ends. This CDR3 is built from 16 residues. Germline V CDR1 and CDR2: SGHDN, FVKESK. The CDR3 nucleotides read TGTGCCAGCAGCCAAGGGGGGCCTGGGACGGGAGCTGAAGCTTTCTTT. Encoded protein: CASSQGGPGTGAEAFF.

The chain is built from TRBV7-2 and TRBJ1-2; 10 bases are a match to TRBD1. This CDR3 has 15 residues. Germline lookup yields CDR1 SGHTA and CDR2 FQGNSA. Trimming at V came to 5 bases and at J to 5 bases, leaving 8 bases not matched to a gene. The CDR3 DNA is TGTGCCAGCAGCGAAGGACAGGGGGTAGCATATGGCTACACCTTC. Amino acids: CASSEGQGVAYGYTF.

This chain uses TRBV6-2 or TRBV6-3 with TRBJ1-5; D may be TRBD1 (6 bases). This CDR3 has 17 amino acids. Germline V gene data show CDR1 as MNHEY and CDR2 as SVGEGT. The V end lost 4 bases, the J end lost 2 bases, and 18 bases lay between the germline ends. CDR3 sequence (DNA): TGTGCCAGCAGTTTCCTCGCCGGGACAAGAGGCAATCAGCCCCAGCATTTT. Protein sequence: CASSFLAGTRGNQPQHF.